The T cell receptor beta chain described here comes from a study of cytomegalovirus exposure and HLA in healthy donors. The wider study: Most genotyped donors, approximately 81% of fewer than 400, had Caucasian-associated genetic ancestry.

In regard to this clone: Its antigen is still unknown.

PCR employed 60 Vbeta and 13 Jbeta primers. Generated by immunoSEQ multiplex PCR, the TCRdb table keeps only in-frame clones and is missing some. Of under 250,000 clones in the sample, approximately 82% are singletons; the top ten hold 3.5% to 4%. The germline V gene encodes CDR1 SGHVS and CDR2 FQNEAQ. V was pared by 1 base and J by 2 bases, with 8 bases of the junction left unmatched. The CDR3 length is 17 residues. General observations from the study: In vitro, three CMV-associated chains proved specific for CMV antigens.

Sequenced input: PBMCs. The V gene is TRBV7-8, the J gene TRBJ2-7; 10 nucleotides agree with TRBD2. The TCR sequence derives from a male donor in good health and CMV-seronegative. DNA for the CDR3: TGTGCCAGCAGCTTAGAGGCTAGCGGGAGCACCCCCTACGAGCAGTACTTC. It encodes CASSLEASGSTPYEQYF.